The 26 T cell receptor beta chains reported below all come from one sample, sequenced in a study of T cell responses to AZD1222 COVID-19 vaccine. The method was immunoSEQ multiplex PCR; TCRdb's version includes in-frame clones alone and lacks a portion of them. This table holds about 260,000 clones, about 92% found once. The material sequenced was peripheral blood, taken on day 0 of AZD1222 vaccination. These receptors all stem from an adult in good health.

On this clone: Other DNA variants within this sample encode the same CDR3. The chain couples TRBV3-1 (or the pseudogene TRBV3-2) to TRBJ2-2; D is undetermined. CDR3 length: 13 amino acids. Per germline, CDR1 LGHDT and CDR2 YNNKEL (reference sequence). Trimming left V 1 base short and J 1 base short, with 1 base between. The CDR3 bases are TGTGCCAGCAGCCAAGGGAACACCGGGGAGCTGTTTTTT. Protein sequence: CASSQGNTGELFF.

The chain uses TRBV4-2 and TRBJ2-2; D possibly uses TRBD1 or TRBD2 (5 bases each). This CDR3 has 16 amino acids. The V and J ends lost 0 bases and 0 bases respectively, with 8 bases between them. Germline CDR1 reads LGHNA; CDR2 reads YNFKEQ. In nucleotides, the CDR3 is TGTGCCAGCAGCCAAGAGGGGGTCGCGAACACCGGGGAGCTGTTTTTT. Translation: CASSQEGVANTGELFF.

The V gene is TRBV9, the J gene TRBJ1-1; TRBD1 agrees at 7 bases. Germline trimming cut 3 bases from V and 7 bases from J; bases unmatched to any gene: 9. The CDR3 contains 14 residues. Germline CDR1 reads SGDLS; CDR2 reads YYNGEE. CDR3 sequence: CASSEQGSTGEAFF. CDR3 nucleotides: TGTGCCAGCAGCGAACAGGGGAGCACCGGTGAAGCTTTCTTT.

J is TRBJ2-2 and V is TRBV4-1; no definite D call. Germline V gives CDR1 MGHRA, CDR2 YSYEKL. The ends were cut back, 8 bases at V and 6 bases at J, with 16 bases in the middle. The length of the CDR3 is 14 residues. The CDR3 DNA is TGCGCCAGCTCCCGTACGACAAAATCCGGGGAGCTGTTTTTT. This gives the protein CASSRTTKSGELFF.

The J gene is TRBJ2-5, the V gene TRBV6-5; possible D gene TRBD2, 7 bases. In germline, CDR1 is MNHEY, CDR2 SVGAGI. Trimming removed 6 bases from V and 5 bases from J, with 10 bases in between. The CDR3 totals 12 residues. DNA for the CDR3: TGTGCCAGCAGAGGGGGAGGGGAGACCCAGTACTTC. Translating it yields CASRGGGETQYF.

V and J are TRBV7-9 and TRBJ1-1; D gene uncertain. Germline assignment: CDR1 SEHNR and CDR2 FQNEAQ (reference sequence). This CDR3 comprises 15 residues. Deletions cut 5 bases from V and 2 bases from J, with 15 bases between. CDR3 residues: CASSPSGSENTEAFF. CDR3 nucleotides: TGTGCCAGCAGCCCCAGCGGCAGTGAAAACACTGAAGCTTTCTTT. The variable domain in full, with the rest retrieved from reference TRBV7-9 and TRBJ1-1, is DTGVSQNPRHKITKRGQNVTFRCDPISEHNRLYWYRQTLGQGPEFLTYFQNEAQLEKSRLLSDRFSAERPKGSFSTLEIQRTEQGDSAMYLCASSPSGSENTEAFFGQGTRLTVV.

The chain employs TRBV28 and TRBJ2-7; D perhaps matches TRBD2 (6 bases). The CDR3 contains 14 residues. V gave up 4 bases and J gave up 2 bases, with 12 bases separating them. Germline V CDR1 and CDR2: MDHEN, SYDVKM. The CDR3 coding sequence is TGTGCCAGCAGTTCTGGCGGGACGACCTACGAGCAGTACTTC. Encoded protein: CASSSGGTTYEQYF.

V usage is TRBV5-4 and J usage is TRBJ2-1, with D perhaps assigned TRBD1 or TRBD2 (5 bases each). Per germline, CDR1 SGHNT and CDR2 YYREEE (reference sequence). Trimming left V 0 bases short and J 5 bases short, with 12 bases between. There are 15 residues in the CDR3. The CDR3 reads CASSLDRGQNNEQFF. The CDR3 DNA sequence: TGTGCCAGCAGCTTGGACCGGGGCCAAAACAATGAGCAGTTCTTC.

The chain uses TRBV2 and TRBJ1-1; D ambiguous. This CDR3 contains 13 residues. With 6 bases removed from V and 4 bases from J, the gap between germline ends came to 12 bases. Germline loops: CDR1 SNHLY, CDR2 FYNNEI. The CDR3 loop is CASSLGLSTEAFF. As DNA, the CDR3 is TGTGCCAGCAGCCTAGGCTTATCCACTGAAGCTTTCTTT. Supplemented by reference TRBV2 and TRBJ1-1, the full variable domain reads EPEVTQTPSHQVTQMGQEVILRCVPISNHLYFYWYRQILGQKVEFLVSFYNNEISEKSEIFDDQFSVERPDGSNFTLKIRSTKLEDSAMYFCASSLGLSTEAFFGQGTRLTVV.

The chain's CDR3 is CASSKTSGRGNEQFF. In nucleotides, the CDR3 is TGTGCCAGCAGTAAGACTAGCGGGAGAGGAAATGAGCAGTTCTTC. The chain has TRBV2 and TRBJ2-1; 12 bases fit TRBD2. V trimming: 5 bases; J trimming: 7 bases; junction bases outside the gene matches: 6. The CDR3 loop spans 15 amino acids. Germline values: CDR1 SNHLY, CDR2 FYNNEI. Full variable domain (remainder filled in from reference TRBV2 and TRBJ2-1): EPEVTQTPSHQVTQMGQEVILRCVPISNHLYFYWYRQILGQKVEFLVSFYNNEISEKSEIFDDQFSVERPDGSNFTLKIRSTKLEDSAMYFCASSKTSGRGNEQFFGPGTRLTVL.

The chain employs TRBV7-3 and TRBJ1-2; 9 nucleotides align to TRBD1. J gave up 6 bases and V 5 bases, and 4 bases lay outside the gene matches. The CDR3 covers 13 residues. The germline CDR1 and CDR2 sequences are SGHTA and FQGTGA. In DNA, the CDR3 is TGTGCCAGCAGCGCCACAGGGGGCGATGGCTACACCTTC. Protein: CASSATGGDGYTF.

This clone was detected only once. This chain links TRBV7-2 with TRBJ2-2, with D possibly matching TRBD2 (6 bases). The CDR3 is made up of 14 amino acids. The V gene's germline CDR1 is SGHTA and CDR2 FQGNSA. Trimming took off 10 bases at V and 3 bases at J, with 15 bases between the two ends. The CDR3, as DNA: TGTGCCACAGAATTGGGGGGAGACACCGGGGAGCTGTTTTTT. It codes for CATELGGDTGELFF.

The V gene is TRBV2, the J gene TRBJ1-2; D call uncertain. The germline V and J ends were trimmed by 3 bases and 0 bases, with 11 bases remaining between them. The CDR3 runs 15 residues. CDR1 SNHLY and CDR2 FYNNEI come from the germline V gene. In nucleotides, the CDR3 is TGTGCCAGCAGTGACGAGGGCAGACCTAACTATGGCTACACCTTC. This codes for CASSDEGRPNYGYTF.

This chain connects TRBV28 to TRBJ1-2, with 10 nucleotides matching TRBD1. The J segment lost 5 bases and the V segment lost 5 bases, leaving 5 bases of the junction unmatched. Germline lookup yields CDR1 MDHEN and CDR2 SYDVKM. The CDR3 covers 14 residues. CDR3 sequence: CASSTSDRGYGYTF. The CDR3 bases are TGTGCCAGCAGTACCTCGGACAGGGGGTATGGCTACACCTTC.

This chain connects TRBV9 to TRBJ2-7, with a weak D call TRBD2 (6 bases). The CDR3 extends over 15 amino acids. V was pared by 2 bases and J by 4 bases, with 16 bases between. From germline, CDR1 is SGDLS and CDR2 YYNGEE. As DNA, the CDR3 is TGTGCCAGCAGCGTCGGAGCCTCGGGGGTGTACGAGCAGTACTTC. It encodes CASSVGASGVYEQYF.

The chain couples TRBV19 to TRBJ1-5; 7 positions match TRBD1. The CDR3 totals 15 residues. V gave up 5 bases and J gave up 6 bases; unmatched junction bases: 10. Germline V gene sequence: CDR1 LNHDA, CDR2 SQIVND (reference sequence). CDR3 DNA: TGTGCCAGTAGTGTTGCGGGACAGTTCGGTCAGCCCCAGCATTTT. Translated, it gives CASSVAGQFGQPQHF.

V and J are TRBV28 and TRBJ2-5; either TRBD1 or TRBD2 may supply D (5 bases each). Germline V gene lookup returns CDR1 MDHEN and CDR2 SYDVKM. V was trimmed by 7 bases and J by 4 bases, leaving 13 bases between them. This CDR3 has 13 amino acids. The CDR3 sequence: CASNAPGPETQYF. The CDR3 region has the DNA TGTGCCAGCAACGCTCCGGGACCAGAGACCCAGTACTTC.

The V gene is TRBV7-2, the J gene TRBJ2-1, with TRBD2 matching 14 bases. The junction had 6 bases not matched to a gene; V was cut back by 4 bases and J by 7 bases. Germline V gene sequence: CDR1 SGHTA, CDR2 FQGNSA. The length of the CDR3 is 16 residues. The CDR3 sequence is CASSSPGLAGGNEQFF. The CDR3 nucleotides read TGTGCCAGCAGCTCCCCAGGACTAGCGGGAGGTAATGAGCAGTTCTTC.

The chain carries TRBV7-3 and TRBJ2-1; TRBD2 matches at 7 bases. The CDR3 consists of 17 residues. V shed 0 bases and J 7 bases; nucleotides not matched to a gene: 12. The germline gives CDR1 SGHTA, CDR2 FQGTGA. CDR3 DNA sequence: TGTGCCAGCAGCTTAACTGGGTGGGAGGGCCGAGGAAATGAGCAGTTCTTC. Translated, it gives CASSLTGWEGRGNEQFF.

This rearrangement joins TRBV5-6 to TRBJ1-3; D uncertain. Germline CDR1 SGHDT, CDR2 YYEEEE. The length of the CDR3 is 15 residues. The V end lost 4 bases, the J end lost 0 bases, and 11 bases lay between the germline ends. The CDR3 reads CASSLGPSSGNTIYF. The CDR3 DNA follows: TGTGCCAGCAGCCTGGGCCCGAGCTCTGGAAACACCATATATTTT. The complete variable domain, with remaining parts taken from reference TRBV5-6 and TRBJ1-3, reads DAGVTQSPTHLIKTRGQQVTLRCSPKSGHDTVSWYQQALGQGPQFIFQYYEEEERQRGNFPDRFSGHQFPNYSSELNVNALLLGDSALYLCASSLGPSSGNTIYFGEGSWLTVV.

This clone was seen a single time. The chain couples TRBV27 to TRBJ1-5; D is ambiguous. Germline CDR1 is MNHEY and CDR2 is SMNVEV (reference sequence). The CDR3 has 13 residues. Deletions cut 8 bases from V and 0 bases from J, with 8 bases between. In DNA form, the CDR3 reads TGTGCCAGCGGACGGTATAGCAATCAGCCCCAGCATTTT. This translates into CASGRYSNQPQHF.

This clone was recorded many times. The J gene is TRBJ2-5, the V gene TRBV7-9; D is undetermined. Per germline, CDR1 SEHNR and CDR2 FQNEAQ (reference sequence). V lost 2 bases, J lost 9 bases, and 7 bases lay in between. The CDR3 length is 11 residues. For the CDR3, the DNA is TGTGCCAGCAGCTTAAATGAGGCCCAGTACTTC. Amino acid sequence: CASSLNEAQYF.

This clone is a singleton in its sample. The rearrangement joins TRBV25-1 to TRBJ2-7, with TRBD1 matching 7 bases. This CDR3 is 14 amino acids long. Per the germline V gene, CDR1 is MGHDK and CDR2 is SYGVNS. V shed 3 bases and J 3 bases; nucleotides not matched to a gene: 5. The CDR3: CASSDPRQGYEQYF. In DNA, the CDR3 is TGTGCCAGCAGTGACCCTCGACAGGGCTACGAGCAGTACTTC.

The genes are TRBV12-2 and TRBJ2-7; the table names TRBD2, a call not compared with the DNA. TRBV12-2 is listed as a pseudogene. The CDR3 consists of 16 residues. For the CDR3, the DNA is TGTGCAAGTCGCTTTCCGGGACTAGCGGGAGAAAACGAGCAGTACTTC. Its translation is CASRFPGLAGENEQYF.

V and J are TRBV11-1 and TRBJ2-1, with D unresolved. There are 13 residues in the CDR3. Per germline, CDR1 SGHAT and CDR2 FQDESV (reference sequence). Trimming left V 5 bases short and J 5 bases short, with 10 bases between. Written as DNA, the CDR3 is TGTGCCAGCAGCAACGTAGGAGACAATGAGCAGTTCTTC. This codes for CASSNVGDNEQFF.

The rearrangement joins TRBV11-2 to TRBJ1-4; D unclear. The CDR3 has 16 residues. Germline V gene data show CDR1 as SGHAT and CDR2 as FQNNGV. Deletions cut 5 bases from V and 8 bases from J, with 21 bases between. The CDR3 is CASSPRGTIKGEKLFF. CDR3 sequence (DNA): TGTGCCAGCAGCCCCCGCGGCACCATTAAGGGCGAAAAACTGTTTTTT.